Presented here are 27 T cell receptor beta chains from one specimen sequenced in a study of T cells in Graves' hyperthyroidism and ophthalmopathy. TCR beta CDR3 sequences were amplified from RNA transcripts. TCR CDR3 regions were first amplified by RT-PCR with HTBI primers. TCRdb reanalysed the multiplex PCR reads using MiXCR and keeps one entry per CDR3 protein. The table records a few hundred thousand distinct CDR3 sequences, 15% of them present only once. Sequencing input: blood. The receptors were gathered from a woman aged 60 to 75 with Graves' ophthalmopathy.

On this clonotype itself: The junction departs from the called germline gene at one end, perhaps through a read error. CDR3 sequence reads: CASGLRRGPDNEKLFF. The CDR3 DNA reads as TGTGCTAGTGGTCTCCGCAGGGGGCCGGATAATGAGAAACTGTTTTTT. The chain is built from TRBV12-5 and TRBJ1-4; 8 bases line up with TRBD1. The CDR3 runs to 16 residues. Per the germline V gene, CDR1 is LGHNT and CDR2 is FRNRAP.

This chain connects TRBV11-2 to TRBJ1-1; a weak D match, TRBD1 (5 bases). The V and J ends lost 6 bases and 5 bases respectively, with 13 bases between them. The CDR3 runs to 13 residues. Germline CDR1 SGHAT, CDR2 FQNNGV. Here the CDR3 DNA reads TGTGCCAGCAGGGCGGACTGGGGGACTGAAGCTTTCTTT. Translated, it gives CASRADWGTEAFF.

In its sample, this clonotype was seen a few times. The J gene is TRBJ2-2, the V gene TRBV20-1, with 10 bases identical to TRBD1. V trimming: 0 bases; J trimming: 8 bases; junction bases outside the gene matches: 9. The CDR3 is 16 residues long. Germline CDR1 DFQATT, CDR2 SNEGSKA (reference sequence). The CDR3: CSARDDRGRSSGELFF. The CDR3 DNA is TGCAGTGCTAGAGATGACAGGGGGCGAAGTAGTGGGGAGCTGTTTTTT.

This clonotype was detected ten times or more. DNA for the CDR3: TGTGCCAGCAGTGACGGTAGCGGGAGTGGGGCAGATACGCAGTATTTT. This translates into CASSDGSGSGADTQYF. The J gene is TRBJ2-3, the V gene TRBV6-4; 9 nucleotides align to TRBD2. Germline-derived CDR1 and CDR2 are MRHNA and SNTAGT. The CDR3 is 16 amino acids. J gave up 4 bases and V 2 bases, and 7 bases lay outside the gene matches.

This clonotype has ten or more counts. This chain joins TRBV7-6 and TRBJ2-7; 9 positions match TRBD2. CDR1 SGHVS and CDR2 FNYEAQ come from the germline V gene. The CDR3 is made up of 15 amino acids. V shed 5 bases and J 0 bases; nucleotides not matched to a gene: 5. The CDR3 region is CASSMASGASYEQYF. Here the CDR3 DNA reads TGTGCCAGCAGCATGGCTAGCGGGGCCTCCTACGAGCAGTACTTC.

This clonotype has a count of ten or more. The chain couples TRBV30 to TRBJ2-7, with TRBD1 matching over 7 bases. Germline V gene data show CDR1 as GTSNPN and CDR2 as SVGIG (reference sequence). The CDR3 spans 12 residues. Germline trimming cut 7 bases from V and 0 bases from J; bases unmatched to any gene: 3. This CDR3 reads CALTGSSYEQYF. CDR3 nucleotide sequence: TGTGCCTTGACAGGGAGCTCCTACGAGCAGTACTTC.

Many counts were recorded for this clonotype. J is TRBJ2-7 and V is TRBV28; D unclear. CDR3 length: 14 amino acids. In germline, CDR1 is MDHEN, CDR2 SYDVKM. Trimming removed 9 bases at V and 7 bases at J, with 22 bases between. The CDR3 DNA sequence: TGTGCCAGTAGTCCCCCCCCGGGTATAAGGGAGCAGTACTTC. Its protein product is CASSPPPGIREQYF.

This clonotype was seen many times. The chain recombines TRBV11-2 with TRBJ2-7; D uncertain. V dropped 2 bases and J dropped 5 bases, with 4 bases sitting between them. The CDR3 consists of 11 residues. CDR1 and CDR2 from the germline V gene are SGHAT and FQNNGV. CDR3 DNA sequence: TGTGCCAGCAGCTTAATTGACGAGCAGTACTTC. It codes for CASSLIDEQYF.

As concerns this clonotype: This may be a read error, as it is one base from a much larger clone. This chain's CDR3 is CASLPGLASYNEQLF. The CDR3 DNA is TGTGCCAGTCTCCCAGGGCTAGCCTCCTACAATGAGCAGCTCTTC. The rearrangement uses TRBV28 and TRBJ2-1, with D possibly called TRBD1 or TRBD2 (5 bases each). CDR1 and CDR2 from the germline V gene are MDHEN and SYDVKM. This CDR3 contains 15 residues.

The V gene is TRBV5-1, the J gene TRBJ2-5, with 8 positions matching TRBD1. V gave up 0 bases and J gave up 5 bases; unmatched junction bases: 6. CDR1 and CDR2 (germline): SGHRS, YFSETQ. The CDR3 spans 15 residues. Written as DNA, the CDR3 is TGCGCCAGCAGCTTGGGGACAGGGCCCGCGGAGACCCAGTACTTC. This codes for CASSLGTGPAETQYF.

This clonotype was recorded many times. The rearrangement joins TRBV3-1 to TRBJ2-3; 14 bases are a match to TRBD2. This CDR3 region has 14 residues. The V segment lost 10 bases and the J segment 11 bases; nucleotides outside the gene matches: 11. Germline V CDR1 and CDR2: LGHDT, YNNKEL (reference sequence). The CDR3 DNA sequence: TGTGCCACCTCCGCCGGGACTAGCGGGAGAGGGCAGTATTTT. As protein: CATSAGTSGRGQYF.

This rearrangement joins TRBV6-1 to TRBJ1-1, with TRBD1 as a possible D gene (5 bases). Trimming took 10 bases from V and 4 from J, leaving 13 bases between them. Germline lookup yields CDR1 MNHNS and CDR2 SASEGT. This CDR3 region has 12 residues. This CDR3 reads CATSGARTEAFF. CDR3 coding DNA: TGTGCCACCTCCGGGGCGCGCACTGAAGCTTTCTTT.

V usage is TRBV7-3 and J usage is TRBJ1-2; 7 bases align to TRBD1. Losses at the gene ends were 5 bases for V and 6 bases for J; bases not matched to a gene: 6. The V gene's germline CDR1 is SGHTA and CDR2 FQGTGA. The CDR3 spans 13 residues. The CDR3 DNA reads TGTGCCAGCAGCCCTACAGGGGAGAATGGCTACACCTTC. Translation gives CASSPTGENGYTF.

This clonotype turned up a few times. The chain is built from TRBV20-1 and TRBJ2-3; 11 bases line up with TRBD2. The V and J ends lost 2 bases and 9 bases, in that order; junction bases with no gene match: 7. The CDR3 is 14 amino acids. CDR1 is DFQATT and CDR2 is SNEGSKA in the germline V gene (reference sequence). The CDR3 is CSARSGTSGSTQYF. CDR3 DNA sequence: TGCAGTGCTAGATCAGGGACTAGCGGTTCGACGCAGTATTTT.

V usage is TRBV7-3 and J usage is TRBJ2-1; D might be TRBD2 (5 bases). Trimming took off 5 bases at V and 9 bases at J, with 14 bases between the two ends. CDR1 SGHTA and CDR2 FQGTGA come from the germline V gene. The CDR3 is 13 residues long. Here the CDR3 reads CASSPPSGSEQFF. In DNA form, the CDR3 reads TGTGCCAGCAGCCCCCCTTCGGGGAGTGAGCAGTTCTTC.

This clonotype was observed a few times. Sequence at one end of the junction differs from germline and may be a read error. The chain links TRBV20-1 to TRBJ1-1; D perhaps matches TRBD1 (5 bases). The CDR3 totals 19 residues. Germline V gene lookup returns CDR1 DFQATT and CDR2 SNEGSKA (reference sequence). CDR3 nucleotides: TGCAGTGCTAGACACCCACCTTGGCCCAGGGCGGATGTGAAAACTGAAGCTTTCTTT. It translates to CSARHPPWPRADVKTEAFF.

This clonotype has at least ten counts. The J gene is TRBJ2-1, the V gene TRBV11-1; TRBD2 matches at 9 bases. Per the germline V gene, CDR1 is SGHAT and CDR2 is FQDESV (reference sequence). The CDR3 extends over 15 amino acids. The V gene end was trimmed by 2 bases and the J gene end by 2 bases; junction bases not matched to a gene: 1. The CDR3 loop is CASSLRTSAYNEQFF. The DNA of the CDR3 is TGTGCCAGCAGCTTAAGGACTAGCGCCTACAATGAGCAGTTCTTC.

The CDR3 sequence is CASTLSGGDADTQYF. DNA for the CDR3: TGTGCCAGTACCCTTAGCGGGGGAGACGCAGATACGCAGTATTTT. The rearrangement joins TRBV19 to TRBJ2-3; 9 bases line up with TRBD2. Germline assignment: CDR1 LNHDA and CDR2 SQIVND (reference sequence). Germline trimming cut 7 bases from V and 4 bases from J; bases unmatched to any gene: 9. The CDR3 extends over 15 amino acids.

The count of this clonotype is one. The chain joins TRBV14 to TRBJ2-5; D is tentatively TRBD1 or TRBD2 (5 bases each). Germline lookup yields CDR1 SGHDN and CDR2 FVKESK. The CDR3 spans 15 residues. The ends were cut back, 3 bases at V and 3 bases at J, with 14 bases in the middle. The CDR3 DNA sequence: TGTGCCAGCAGCCACCTGGGACGGTCTAAAGAGACCCAGTACTTC. This translates into CASSHLGRSKETQYF.

This clonotype came up many times. This chain links TRBV30 with TRBJ2-7; a possible D gene is TRBD1 (6 bases). The CDR3 covers 11 residues. The V end was cut by 2 bases, the J end by 4 bases, with 6 bases between. Per germline, CDR1 GTSNPN and CDR2 SVGIG (reference sequence). CDR3 sequence (DNA): TGTGCCTGGAGTACAGGGTACGAGCAGTACTTC. Encoded protein: CAWSTGYEQYF.

V is TRBV5-1 and J is TRBJ1-4; D uncertain. V shed 0 bases and J shed 3 bases, with 9 bases lying between them. CDR3 size: 15 residues. Germline V gives CDR1 SGHRS, CDR2 YFSETQ. The CDR3 reads CASSLAGSPNEKLFF. CDR3 sequence (DNA): TGCGCCAGCAGCTTGGCAGGATCCCCTAATGAAAAACTGTTTTTT.

This clonotype has at least ten counts. V and J are TRBV7-9 and TRBJ2-1; TRBD2 matches 11 bases. Germline CDR1 reads SEHNR; CDR2 reads FQNEAQ (reference sequence). V gave up 3 bases and J gave up 7 bases; unmatched junction bases: 11. This CDR3 is built from 17 residues. CDR3 bases: TGTGCCAGCAGCTTGACTAGCGGGGCGGGGTCGGGAAATGAGCAGTTCTTC. It specifies CASSLTSGAGSGNEQFF.

This clonotype was picked up many times. The V and J genes are TRBV7-2 and TRBJ1-2; D ambiguous. The CDR3 covers 14 residues. Germline V lookup: CDR1 SGHTA, CDR2 FQGNSA. The V gene lost 5 bases and the J gene lost 0 bases, with 10 bases spanning the gap. CDR3: CASSLDVANYGYTF. In DNA form, the CDR3 reads TGTGCCAGCAGCCTGGACGTCGCTAACTATGGCTACACCTTC.

Many counts were recorded for this clonotype. The CDR3 reads CASRSGTSSYEQYF. CDR3 in DNA: TGTGCCAGCAGGTCCGGGACTAGCAGCTACGAGCAGTACTTC. The gene calls are TRBV12-3 or TRBV12-4 and TRBJ2-7; 9 positions agree with TRBD2. The length of the CDR3 is 14 residues. The trim removed 6 bases at V and 3 bases at J, leaving 6 bases unmatched.

The chain is built from TRBV24-1 and TRBJ2-1; 11 nucleotides agree with TRBD1. This CDR3 has 17 amino acids. With V trimmed by 3 bases and J by 4 bases, 7 bases remained unmatched. Germline loops: CDR1 KGHDR, CDR2 SFDVKD. The CDR3 loop reads CATSDPSDRGRYNEQFF. DNA for the CDR3: TGTGCCACCAGTGATCCATCGGACAGGGGGCGGTACAATGAGCAGTTCTTC.

The chain recombines TRBV7-9 with TRBJ1-3; TRBD1 might be the D (6 bases). This CDR3 region has 18 residues. In germline, CDR1 is SEHNR, CDR2 FQNEAQ (reference sequence). Trimming pared 0 bases from V and 0 bases from J, leaving 15 bases between. This CDR3 reads CASSLALQGRSSGNTIYF. The CDR3 DNA reads TGTGCCAGCAGCTTAGCCCTACAGGGACGAAGCTCTGGAAACACCATATATTTT.

This clonotype has at least ten counts. V and J are TRBV30 and TRBJ2-7; no firm D call. Trimming pared 0 bases from V and 2 bases from J, leaving 11 bases between. CDR3 length equals 14 residues. Germline values: CDR1 GTSNPN, CDR2 SVGIG (reference sequence). This chain's CDR3 is CAWSVRGLAYEQYF. CDR3 nucleotides: TGTGCCTGGAGTGTACGTGGCCTCGCCTACGAGCAGTACTTC.